This entry features one TCR beta chain sequence. Sequenced by immunoSEQ multiplex PCR; TCRdb stores in-frame clones only, minus some. This table holds over 150,000 clones, just over 95% found once. The data originate from a study of control samples from healthy donors and cancer patients. This CDR3 has 15 residues. Looked up from germline, CDR1 is SGHDT and CDR2 is YYEEEE. V dropped 0 bases and J dropped 2 bases, with 9 bases sitting between them. Sequences were obtained from blood. The sequence derives from a woman between 25 and 40 years old in good health. This chain uses TRBV5-6 with TRBJ1-3; no firm D call. This CDR3 reads CASSLAGVAGNTIYF. The CDR3 DNA sequence: TGTGCCAGCAGCTTGGCCGGGGTTGCTGGAAACACCATATATTTT.